This TCR beta chain was retrieved from a study of cytomegalovirus exposure and HLA in healthy donors. Across the study: Within an early data release were about 90 million unique TCRs drawn from HLA-typed donors.

Whole-study results and caveats: Specificity of a few CMV-associated chains for CMV antigens was verified in vitro.

Regarding this clone: The antigen remains unidentified.

PCR was performed using 60 Vbeta and 13 Jbeta primers. TCRdb's copy holds only in-frame clones and misses some; the assay was immunoSEQ multiplex PCR. The repertoire consists of about 140,000 clones, with roughly 80% occurring once and the leading ten covering roughly 4%. The CDR3 spans 16 residues. Germline CDR1 is MNHNY and CDR2 is SVGAGI (reference sequence). The germline V and J ends were trimmed by 2 bases and 6 bases, with 20 bases remaining between them. The chain recombines TRBV6-6 with TRBJ2-7; D is perhaps TRBD2 (6 bases). The TCR originated in a woman aged 40 to 50 in good health and CMV-seropositive. Sequenced sample: PBMCs. CDR3: CASSYPGRERSLEQYF. CDR3 sequence (DNA): TGTGCCAGCAGTTACCCCGGTCGGGAGAGATCCCTCGAGCAGTACTTC.